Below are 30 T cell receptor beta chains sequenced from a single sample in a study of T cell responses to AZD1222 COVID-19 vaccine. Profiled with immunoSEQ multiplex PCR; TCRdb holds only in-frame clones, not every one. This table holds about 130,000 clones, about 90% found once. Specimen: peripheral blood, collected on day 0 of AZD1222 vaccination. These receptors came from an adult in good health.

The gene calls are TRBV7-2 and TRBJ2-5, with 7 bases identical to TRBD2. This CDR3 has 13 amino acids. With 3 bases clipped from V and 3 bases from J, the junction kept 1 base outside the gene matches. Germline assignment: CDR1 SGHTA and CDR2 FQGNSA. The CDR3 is CASSFAGEETQYF. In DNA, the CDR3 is TGTGCCAGCAGCTTCGCGGGGGAAGAGACCCAGTACTTC.

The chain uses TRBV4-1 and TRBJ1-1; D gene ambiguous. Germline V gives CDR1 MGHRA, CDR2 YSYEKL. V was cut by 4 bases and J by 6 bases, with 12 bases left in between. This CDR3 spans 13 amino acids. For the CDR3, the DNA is TGCGCCAGCAGCCTCCGGGGTGGAGCTGAAGCTTTCTTT. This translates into CASSLRGGAEAFF.

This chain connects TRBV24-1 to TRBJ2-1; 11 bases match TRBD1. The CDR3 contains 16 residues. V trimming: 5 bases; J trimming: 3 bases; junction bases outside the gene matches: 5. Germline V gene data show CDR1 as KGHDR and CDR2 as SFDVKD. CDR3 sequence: CATSGGTGGFYNEQFF. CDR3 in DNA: TGTGCCACCAGTGGAGGGACAGGGGGTTTCTACAATGAGCAGTTCTTC.

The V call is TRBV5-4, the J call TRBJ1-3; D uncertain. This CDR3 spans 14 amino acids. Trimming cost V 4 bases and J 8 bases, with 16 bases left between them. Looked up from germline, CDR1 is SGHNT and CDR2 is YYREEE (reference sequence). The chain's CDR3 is CASSPDWGLDTIYF. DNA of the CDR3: TGTGCCAGCAGCCCCGATTGGGGTTTGGACACCATATATTTT.

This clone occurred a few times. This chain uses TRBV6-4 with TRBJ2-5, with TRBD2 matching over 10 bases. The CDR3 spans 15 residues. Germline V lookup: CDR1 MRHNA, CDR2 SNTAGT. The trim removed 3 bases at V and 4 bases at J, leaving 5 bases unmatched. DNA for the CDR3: TGTGCCAGCAGTGAGTCTAGCGGGGGTCTAGAGACCCAGTACTTC. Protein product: CASSESSGGLETQYF.

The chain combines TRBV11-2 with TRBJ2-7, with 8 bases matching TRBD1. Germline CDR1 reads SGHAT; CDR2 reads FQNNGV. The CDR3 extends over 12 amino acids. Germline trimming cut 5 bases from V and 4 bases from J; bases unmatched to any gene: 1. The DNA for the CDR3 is TGTGCCAGCAGCAACAGGGGGTACGAGCAGTACTTC. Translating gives CASSNRGYEQYF.

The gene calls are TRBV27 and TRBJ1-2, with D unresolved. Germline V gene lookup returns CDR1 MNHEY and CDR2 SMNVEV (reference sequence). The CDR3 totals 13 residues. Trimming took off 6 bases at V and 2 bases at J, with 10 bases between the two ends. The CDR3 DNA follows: TGTGCCAGCAGGGGCAGTAACAACTATGGCTACACCTTC. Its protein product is CASRGSNNYGYTF.

CDR3 sequence (DNA): TGTGCCAGCACCCTACGTCCCCGTAGTAACTATGGCTACACCTTC. Residues: CASTLRPRSNYGYTF. The J gene is TRBJ1-2, the V gene TRBV28; D remains unclear. V lost 7 bases to trimming and J lost 1 base, with 16 bases between them. CDR1 is MDHEN, CDR2 SYDVKM, per germline. The CDR3 contains 15 residues.

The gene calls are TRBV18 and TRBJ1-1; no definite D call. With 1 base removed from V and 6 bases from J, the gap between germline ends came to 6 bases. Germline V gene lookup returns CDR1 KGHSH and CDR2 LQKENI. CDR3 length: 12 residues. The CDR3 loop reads CASSPRVPEAFF. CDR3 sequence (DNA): TGTGCCAGCTCACCACGGGTACCTGAAGCTTTCTTT.

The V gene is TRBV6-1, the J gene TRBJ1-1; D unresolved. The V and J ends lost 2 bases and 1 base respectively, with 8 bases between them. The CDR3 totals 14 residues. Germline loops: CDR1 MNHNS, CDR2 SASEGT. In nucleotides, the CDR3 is TGTGCCAGCAGTGAACCGGGTTCGAACACTGAAGCTTTCTTT. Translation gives CASSEPGSNTEAFF.

CDR3 coding DNA: TGTGCCAGCAGCCCCGCCGGGACCCAGAACACCGGGGAGCTGTTTTTT. This sequence encodes CASSPAGTQNTGELFF. This chain connects TRBV9 to TRBJ2-2; D may be TRBD1 or TRBD2 (5 bases each). Germline lookup yields CDR1 SGDLS and CDR2 YYNGEE. CDR3 length: 16 amino acids. V dropped 4 bases and J dropped 1 base, with 14 bases sitting between them. The full variable domain, its missing parts supplied by reference TRBV9 and TRBJ2-2, is DSGVTQTPKHLITATGQRVTLRCSPRSGDLSVYWYQQSLDQGLQFLIQYYNGEERAKGNILERFSAQQFPDLHSELNLSSLELGDSALYFCASSPAGTQNTGELFFGEGSRLTVL.

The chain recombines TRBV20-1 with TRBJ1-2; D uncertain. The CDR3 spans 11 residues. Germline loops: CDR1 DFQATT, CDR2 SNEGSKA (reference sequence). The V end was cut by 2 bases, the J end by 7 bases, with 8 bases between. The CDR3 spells CSARTRFGYTF. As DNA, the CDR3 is TGCAGTGCTAGAACCCGGTTTGGCTACACCTTC.

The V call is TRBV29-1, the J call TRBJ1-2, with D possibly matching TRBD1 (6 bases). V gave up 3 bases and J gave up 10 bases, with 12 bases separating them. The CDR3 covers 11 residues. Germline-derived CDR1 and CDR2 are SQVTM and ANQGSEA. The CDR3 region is CSVDDRSPYTF. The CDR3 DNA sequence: TGCAGCGTTGACGACAGGAGTCCCTACACCTTC.

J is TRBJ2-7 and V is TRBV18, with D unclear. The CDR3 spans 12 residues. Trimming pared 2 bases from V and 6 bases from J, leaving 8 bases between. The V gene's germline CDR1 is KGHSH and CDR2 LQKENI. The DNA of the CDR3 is TGTGCCAGCTCACCAGGTTCAGGCGAGCAGTACTTC. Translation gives CASSPGSGEQYF.

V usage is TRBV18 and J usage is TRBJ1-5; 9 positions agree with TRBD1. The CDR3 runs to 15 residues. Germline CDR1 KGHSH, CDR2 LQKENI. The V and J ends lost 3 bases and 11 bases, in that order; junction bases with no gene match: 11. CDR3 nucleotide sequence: TGTGCCAGCTCACCGGGACAGGGCTTGGGATTAGCCCAGCATTTT. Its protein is CASSPGQGLGLAQHF.

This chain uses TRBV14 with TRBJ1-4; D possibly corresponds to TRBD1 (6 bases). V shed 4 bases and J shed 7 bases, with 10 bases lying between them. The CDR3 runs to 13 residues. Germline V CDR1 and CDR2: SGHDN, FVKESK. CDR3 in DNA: TGTGCCAGCAGCCCCAGGGGTCGTGAAAAACTGTTTTTT. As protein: CASSPRGREKLFF.

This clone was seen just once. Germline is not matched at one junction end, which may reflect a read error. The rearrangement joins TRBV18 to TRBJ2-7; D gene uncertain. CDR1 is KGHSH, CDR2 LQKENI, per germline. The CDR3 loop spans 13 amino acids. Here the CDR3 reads CASSPQDGAALNF. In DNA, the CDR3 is TGTGCCAGCTCACCACAGGACGGAGCTGCGTTAAACTTC.

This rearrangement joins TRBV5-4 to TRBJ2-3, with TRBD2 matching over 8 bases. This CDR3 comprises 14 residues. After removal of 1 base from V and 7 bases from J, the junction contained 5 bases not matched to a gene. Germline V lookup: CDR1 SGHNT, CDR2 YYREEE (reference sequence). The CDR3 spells CASSLTSGTNTQYF. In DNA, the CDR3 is TGTGCCAGCAGCTTGACTAGCGGTACGAATACGCAGTATTTT.

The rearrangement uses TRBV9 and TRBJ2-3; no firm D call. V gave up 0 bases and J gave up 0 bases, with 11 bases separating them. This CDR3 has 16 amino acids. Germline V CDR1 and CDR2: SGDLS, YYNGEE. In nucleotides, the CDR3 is TGTGCCAGCAGCGTAGCTGAGCGAGCTAGCACAGATACGCAGTATTTT. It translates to CASSVAERASTDTQYF. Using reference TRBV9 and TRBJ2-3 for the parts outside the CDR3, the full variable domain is DSGVTQTPKHLITATGQRVTLRCSPRSGDLSVYWYQQSLDQGLQFLIQYYNGEERAKGNILERFSAQQFPDLHSELNLSSLELGDSALYFCASSVAERASTDTQYFGPGTRLTVL.

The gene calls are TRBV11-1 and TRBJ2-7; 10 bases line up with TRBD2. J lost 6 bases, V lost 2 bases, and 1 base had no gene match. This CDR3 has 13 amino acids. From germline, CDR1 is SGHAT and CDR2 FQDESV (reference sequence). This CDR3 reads CASSLSGGGEQYF. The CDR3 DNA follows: TGTGCCAGCAGCTTAAGCGGGGGGGGCGAGCAGTACTTC.

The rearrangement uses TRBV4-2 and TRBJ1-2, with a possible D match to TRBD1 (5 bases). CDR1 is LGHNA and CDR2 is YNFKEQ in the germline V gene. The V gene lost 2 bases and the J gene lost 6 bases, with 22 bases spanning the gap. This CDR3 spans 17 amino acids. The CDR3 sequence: CASSQKSRRAGRHGYTF. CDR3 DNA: TGTGCCAGCAGCCAAAAGTCCCGTAGGGCGGGGCGGCATGGCTACACCTTC.

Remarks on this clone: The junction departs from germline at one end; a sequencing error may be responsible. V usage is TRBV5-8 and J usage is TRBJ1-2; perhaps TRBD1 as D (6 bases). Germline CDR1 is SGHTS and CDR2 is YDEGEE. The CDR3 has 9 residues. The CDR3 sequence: CASSWGGLF. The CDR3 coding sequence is TGTGCCAGCAGCTGGGGGGGCCTTTTC.

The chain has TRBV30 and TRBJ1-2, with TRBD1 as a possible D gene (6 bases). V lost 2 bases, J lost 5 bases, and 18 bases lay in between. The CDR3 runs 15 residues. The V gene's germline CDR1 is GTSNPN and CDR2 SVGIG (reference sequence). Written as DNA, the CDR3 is TGTGCCTGGAGTCCCCGAGGGGGGGCTATTTATGGCTACACCTTC. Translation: CAWSPRGGAIYGYTF.

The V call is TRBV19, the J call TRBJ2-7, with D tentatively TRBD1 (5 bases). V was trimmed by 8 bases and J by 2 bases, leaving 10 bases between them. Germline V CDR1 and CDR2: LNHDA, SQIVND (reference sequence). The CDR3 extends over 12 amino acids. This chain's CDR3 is CASRQGPYEQYF. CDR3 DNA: TGTGCCAGTCGGCAGGGCCCCTACGAGCAGTACTTC.

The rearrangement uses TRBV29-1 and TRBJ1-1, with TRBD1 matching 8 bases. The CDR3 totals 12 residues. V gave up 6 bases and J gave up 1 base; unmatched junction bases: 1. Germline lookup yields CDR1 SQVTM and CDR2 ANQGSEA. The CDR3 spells CSVGTGNTEAFF. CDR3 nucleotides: TGCAGCGTAGGGACAGGGAACACTGAAGCTTTCTTT.

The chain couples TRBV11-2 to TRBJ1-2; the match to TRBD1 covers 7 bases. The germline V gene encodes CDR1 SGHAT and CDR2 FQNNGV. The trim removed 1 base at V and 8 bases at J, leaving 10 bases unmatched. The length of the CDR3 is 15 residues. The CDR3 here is CASSLAGTAPQGYTF. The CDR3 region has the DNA TGTGCCAGCAGCTTAGCCGGGACAGCCCCTCAGGGCTACACCTTC.

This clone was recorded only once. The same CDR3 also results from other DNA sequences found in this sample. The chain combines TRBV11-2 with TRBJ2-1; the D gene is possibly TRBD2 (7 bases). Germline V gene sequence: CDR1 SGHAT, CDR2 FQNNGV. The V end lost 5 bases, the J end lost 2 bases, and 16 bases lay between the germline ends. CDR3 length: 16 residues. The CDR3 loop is CASSPQRGGPYNEQFF. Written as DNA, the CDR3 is TGTGCCAGCAGCCCCCAAAGGGGGGGGCCCTACAATGAGCAGTTCTTC. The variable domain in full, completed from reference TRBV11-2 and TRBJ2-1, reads EAGVAQSPRYKIIEKRQSVAFWCNPISGHATLYWYQQILGQGPKLLIQFQNNGVVDDSQLPKDRFSAERLKGVDSTLKIQPAKLEDSAVYLCASSPQRGGPYNEQFFGPGTRLTVL.

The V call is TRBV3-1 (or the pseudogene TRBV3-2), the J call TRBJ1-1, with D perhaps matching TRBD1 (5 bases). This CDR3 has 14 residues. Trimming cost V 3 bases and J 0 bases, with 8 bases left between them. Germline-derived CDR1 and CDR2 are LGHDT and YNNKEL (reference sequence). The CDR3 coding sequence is TGTGCCAGCAGCCACGCAGGGCTGAACACTGAAGCTTTCTTT. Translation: CASSHAGLNTEAFF.

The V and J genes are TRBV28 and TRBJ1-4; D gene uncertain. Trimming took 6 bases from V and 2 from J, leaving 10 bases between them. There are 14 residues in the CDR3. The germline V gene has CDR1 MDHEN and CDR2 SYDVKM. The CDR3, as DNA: TGTGCCAGCAGCCCGCCCAGGACTAATGAAAAACTGTTTTTT. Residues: CASSPPRTNEKLFF.

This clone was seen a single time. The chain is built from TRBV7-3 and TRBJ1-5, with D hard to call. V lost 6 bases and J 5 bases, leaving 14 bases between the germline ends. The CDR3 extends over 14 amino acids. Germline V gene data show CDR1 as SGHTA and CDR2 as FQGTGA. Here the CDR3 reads CASRSGPLDQPQHF. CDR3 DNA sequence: TGTGCCAGCAGATCCGGGCCCTTGGATCAGCCCCAGCATTTT. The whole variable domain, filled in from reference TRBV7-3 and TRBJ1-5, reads GAGVSQTPSNKVTEKGKYVELRCDPISGHTALYWYRQSLGQGPEFLIYFQGTGAADDSGLPNDRFFAVRPEGSVSTLKIQRTERGDSAVYLCASRSGPLDQPQHFGDGTRLSIL.